These 11 T cell receptor beta chains were all obtained from the same sample, sequenced in a study of T-cell memory formation after mild COVID-19. TCRdb fed the 5' RACE reads into MiXCR, producing one record per CDR3 protein. Among roughly 130,000 distinct CDR3 sequences, about 6% were seen once, and the ten largest hold 2% to 2.5%. The sequenced sample consisted of PBMCs or a T cell subset sorted from them (not recorded which). The receptors here all came from an adult woman who had mild COVID-19 (a few samples of this study predate the infection). Cell type and time point are not known.

This clonotype was seen a few times. V usage is TRBV18 and J usage is TRBJ2-7; D remains ambiguous. V was pared by 2 bases and J by 0 bases, with 11 bases between. The CDR3 covers 15 residues. Germline CDR1 is KGHSH and CDR2 is LQKENI. CDR3 in DNA: TGTGCCAGCTCACCATCTCCTGTAAGCTCCTACGAGCAGTACTTC. It encodes CASSPSPVSSYEQYF. Complete variable domain (other parts from reference TRBV18 and TRBJ2-7): NAGVMQNPRHLVRRRGQEARLRCSPMKGHSHVYWYRQLPEEGLKFMVYLQKENIIDESGMPKERFSAEFPKEGPSILRIQQVVRGDSAAYFCASSPSPVSSYEQYFGPGTRLTVT.

The gene calls are TRBV24-1 and TRBJ2-1, with 8 bases that match TRBD1. This CDR3 spans 16 amino acids. Unmatched junction bases numbered 4, after V lost 3 bases and J lost 1 base. CDR1 is KGHDR, CDR2 SFDVKD, per germline. CDR3 protein: CATSDARTGSYNEQFF. In DNA, the CDR3 is TGTGCCACCAGTGATGCTCGGACAGGGTCCTACAATGAGCAGTTCTTC.

The rearrangement links TRBV30 to TRBJ1-5; TRBD1 agrees at 7 bases. The junction had 4 bases not matched to a gene; V was cut back by 2 bases and J by 6 bases. CDR3 length: 13 residues. The germline gives CDR1 GTSNPN, CDR2 SVGIG (reference sequence). In DNA form, the CDR3 reads TGTGCCTGGAGTCGACAGGGCTTTCAGCCCCAGCATTTT. Protein: CAWSRQGFQPQHF.

V is TRBV12-3 or TRBV12-4 and J is TRBJ1-2; 7 bases are shared with TRBD1. The CDR3 extends over 15 amino acids. The trim removed 7 bases at V and 7 bases at J, leaving 15 bases unmatched. CDR3 protein: CASNNPRDSVSGYTF. In nucleotides, the CDR3 is TGTGCCAGCAATAACCCCCGGGACAGCGTTAGTGGCTACACCTTC.

The sample holds many counts of this clonotype. CDR3 in amino acids: CSVDGTGRVTEAFF. The CDR3 region has the DNA TGCAGCGTTGACGGGACAGGGCGTGTGACTGAAGCTTTCTTT. V and J are TRBV29-1 and TRBJ1-1; the match to TRBD1 covers 9 bases. The germline V gene encodes CDR1 SQVTM and CDR2 ANQGSEA. The V and J ends lost 3 bases and 5 bases, in that order; junction bases with no gene match: 7. The CDR3 is 14 amino acids.

This chain joins TRBV29-1 and TRBJ2-7; D is unclear. CDR1 and CDR2 from the germline V gene are SQVTM and ANQGSEA. Trimming removed 4 bases at V and 3 bases at J, with 10 bases between. This CDR3 contains 12 residues. The CDR3 is CSVGEQYYEQYF. The CDR3, as DNA: TGCAGCGTTGGTGAACAGTACTACGAGCAGTACTTC.

This clonotype showed up many times. The V and J genes are TRBV5-1 and TRBJ2-1; D may be TRBD2 (6 bases). This CDR3 is 14 amino acids long. Trimming removed 0 bases at V and 7 bases at J, with 11 bases between. Germline V lookup: CDR1 SGHRS, CDR2 YFSETQ. The DNA for the CDR3 is TGCGCCAGCAGCTTGGAATTAGCGGTGAATGAGCAGTTCTTC. It is translated as CASSLELAVNEQFF.

V and J are TRBV20-1 and TRBJ1-1; TRBD1 agrees at 7 bases. CDR3 length: 13 residues. V gave up 5 bases and J gave up 4 bases; unmatched junction bases: 7. CDR1 is DFQATT, CDR2 SNEGSKA, per germline (reference sequence). The CDR3, as DNA: TGCAGTGCTCTCCGGCCAGGGGGCACTGAAGCTTTCTTT. Its protein product is CSALRPGGTEAFF.

This clonotype was detected many times. The rearrangement joins TRBV18 to TRBJ2-3; D is perhaps TRBD1 (5 bases). Germline values: CDR1 KGHSH, CDR2 LQKENI. The V and J ends lost 6 bases and 5 bases respectively, with 18 bases between them. The CDR3 spans 15 residues. CDR3 coding DNA: TGTGCCAGCTCCCGCCTCATCCACACAGGAGATACGCAGTATTTT. The encoded protein is CASSRLIHTGDTQYF. Combining the CDR3 with reference TRBV18 and TRBJ2-3 gives the whole variable domain NAGVMQNPRHLVRRRGQEARLRCSPMKGHSHVYWYRQLPEEGLKFMVYLQKENIIDESGMPKERFSAEFPKEGPSILRIQQVVRGDSAAYFCASSRLIHTGDTQYFGPGTRLTVL.

This clonotype showed up many times. The J gene is TRBJ2-1, the V gene TRBV20-1; 9 bases align to TRBD2. CDR1 DFQATT and CDR2 SNEGSKA come from the germline V gene (reference sequence). This CDR3 region has 16 residues. The J segment lost 2 bases and the V segment lost 4 bases, leaving 9 bases of the junction unmatched. CDR3 sequence (DNA): TGCAGTGCTACTCCGGCGAGCGGGGGGCCCTACAATGAGCAGTTCTTC. Translating gives CSATPASGGPYNEQFF.

This clonotype was found many times. This chain joins TRBV27 and TRBJ1-2; D not resolved. This CDR3 comprises 12 residues. V was shortened by 5 bases and J by 4 bases, with 8 bases between the two germline ends. The germline CDR1 and CDR2 sequences are MNHEY and SMNVEV (reference sequence). DNA of the CDR3: TGTGCCAGCAGTGGGGTCGGCTATGGCTACACCTTC. Residues: CASSGVGYGYTF.